These 8 T cell receptor beta chains originate from one sample sequenced in a study of shared clonotypes between healthy human individuals. Measured with immunoSEQ multiplex PCR; TCRdb has only the in-frame clones, and not every one. Of over a million clones listed, around 97% are singletons. The material sequenced was naive CD4+ T cells sorted from blood. Specified subset: CD45RA+ positively selected. All receptors derive from a man between 25 and 39 years old in good health.

The V call is TRBV4-3, the J call TRBJ2-1; 8 positions match TRBD2. The CDR3 runs 18 residues. The germline CDR1 and CDR2 sequences are LGHNA and YSLEER. The V gene end was trimmed by 0 bases and the J gene end by 6 bases; junction bases not matched to a gene: 13. CDR3 amino acids: CASSQDRLANQGGNEQFF. The CDR3 DNA reads TGCGCCAGCAGCCAAGATAGACTAGCGAATCAAGGTGGCAATGAGCAGTTCTTC.

The V call is TRBV5-5, the J call TRBJ1-5; 8 bases map to TRBD1. The length of the CDR3 is 14 residues. The germline V gene has CDR1 SGHKS and CDR2 YYEKEE (reference sequence). Trimming took 2 bases from V and 6 from J; bases not matched to a gene: 4. The CDR3 DNA is TGTGCCAGCAGCTTCAGGGGGCAGGGTCAGCCCCAGCATTTT. Residues: CASSFRGQGQPQHF.

This chain connects TRBV5-1 to TRBJ2-4; D remains ambiguous. Germline CDR1 reads SGHRS; CDR2 reads YFSETQ. The CDR3 runs to 15 residues. Trimming removed 0 bases from V and 5 bases from J, with 12 bases in between. In DNA, the CDR3 is TGCGCCAGCAGCTTGGGGAACCCGAGACAAAACATTCAGTACTTC. Translation: CASSLGNPRQNIQYF.

The chain has TRBV19 and TRBJ1-2; TRBD1 is a possible D gene (5 bases). Trimming left V 3 bases short and J 4 bases short, with 15 bases between. Germline V gene sequence: CDR1 LNHDA, CDR2 SQIVND (reference sequence). The CDR3 totals 15 residues. CDR3 DNA sequence: TGTGCCAGTAGTATGGTTCGGGGACCTAGCTATGGCTACACCTTC. Translating it yields CASSMVRGPSYGYTF.

V is TRBV6-5 and J is TRBJ1-3; tentative D call: TRBD1 (5 bases). Germline values: CDR1 MNHEY, CDR2 SVGAGI. V shed 2 bases and J shed 4 bases, with 6 bases lying between them. The CDR3 length is 13 residues. DNA for the CDR3: TGTGCCAGCAGTTACCCAGGGGGAAACACCATATATTTT. Its translation: CASSYPGGNTIYF.

The chain is built from TRBV21-1 and TRBJ2-1. TRBV21-1 is a documented pseudogene. The CDR3 extends over 18 amino acids. CDR3 amino acids: CASTPGDKDDPSSHEQFF. The CDR3 DNA reads TGTGCCAGCACACCCGGCGACAAGGATGATCCTAGTTCCCATGAGCAGTTCTTC.

This sequence joins TRBV10-3 and TRBJ2-1; 7 bases are shared with TRBD1. CDR1 and CDR2 from the germline V gene are ENHRY and SYGVKD. The J segment lost 8 bases and the V segment lost 3 bases, leaving 7 bases of the junction unmatched. The CDR3 has 14 residues. CDR3 protein: CAISETGVWDEQFF. The CDR3 coding sequence is TGTGCCATCAGTGAAACAGGGGTATGGGATGAGCAGTTCTTC.

The CDR3 nucleotides read TGTGCCAGCAGCGTAGTGGGACCACCGAACACCGGGGAGCTGTTTTTT. Its translation is CASSVVGPPNTGELFF. This chain uses TRBV9 with TRBJ2-2; tentatively, D is TRBD1 or TRBD2 (5 bases each). This CDR3 region has 16 residues. V was shortened by 0 bases and J by 0 bases, with 9 bases between the two germline ends. Germline V gene lookup returns CDR1 SGDLS and CDR2 YYNGEE.